This T cell receptor (beta chain) is from a study of T cell responses to AZD1222 COVID-19 vaccine. Only in-frame clones appear in the TCRdb table, and some are missing; sequencing was by immunoSEQ multiplex PCR. The sample includes roughly 150,000 clones, around nine tenths of them seen just once. Germline V CDR1 and CDR2: MNHNY, SVGAGI (reference sequence). There are 13 residues in the CDR3. Trimming shortened V by 5 bases and J by 0 bases, and 7 bases separated the two germline ends. The TCR was taken from an adult in good health. The V gene is TRBV6-6, the J gene TRBJ1-1; D remains ambiguous. Specimen: peripheral blood, collected on day 0 of AZD1222 vaccination. CDR3 amino acids: CASSLSVNTEAFF. CDR3 coding DNA: TGTGCCAGCAGTCTCTCCGTGAACACTGAAGCTTTCTTT.